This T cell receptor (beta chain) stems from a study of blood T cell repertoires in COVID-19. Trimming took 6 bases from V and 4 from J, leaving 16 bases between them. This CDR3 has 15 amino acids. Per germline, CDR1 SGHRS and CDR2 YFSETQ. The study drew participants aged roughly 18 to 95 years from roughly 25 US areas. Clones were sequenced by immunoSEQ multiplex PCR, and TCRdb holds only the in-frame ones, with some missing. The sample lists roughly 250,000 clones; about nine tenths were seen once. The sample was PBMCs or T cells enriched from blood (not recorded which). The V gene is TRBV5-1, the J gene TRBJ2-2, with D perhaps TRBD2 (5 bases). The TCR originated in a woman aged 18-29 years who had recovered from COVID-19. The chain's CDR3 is CASTDLDSSTGELFF. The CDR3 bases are TGCGCCAGCACGGATCTGGACTCGTCCACCGGGGAGCTGTTTTTT.